These 3 T cell receptor beta chains originate from one sample sequenced in a study of radiation and T cells in renal cell carcinoma. Time point given: blood 4 weeks post-SBRT, at nephrectomy. Treatment in this sample: 15 Gy SBRT to primary tumor, nephrectomy 4 weeks later. The protocol was immunoSEQ multiplex PCR, while the TCRdb copy is restricted to in-frame clones and leaves out a portion. The sample consists of over 120,000 clones, less than 90% of them appearing once. The specimen comprised blood, sampled from a patient whose treatment included radiotherapy and nephrectomy. These receptors originate from a woman between 45 and 60 years old with renal cell carcinoma.

This sequence joins TRBV2 and TRBJ1-1; a weak D match, TRBD1 (6 bases). Trimming took off 5 bases at V and 2 bases at J, with 15 bases between the two ends. The germline V gene encodes CDR1 SNHLY and CDR2 FYNNEI. This CDR3 has 15 amino acids. CDR3 residues: CASSPEQGFNTEAFF. Written as DNA, the CDR3 is TGTGCCAGCAGTCCCGAGCAGGGGTTCAACACTGAAGCTTTCTTT.

The chain combines TRBV7-9 with TRBJ2-5; 7 nucleotides line up with TRBD2. J gave up 5 bases and V 5 bases, and 5 bases lay outside the gene matches. CDR3 length: 13 residues. Per germline, CDR1 SEHNR and CDR2 FQNEAQ (reference sequence). The CDR3 nucleotides read TGTGCCAGCAGCCCGGGAGGTCGGGAGACCCAGTACTTC. Encoded protein: CASSPGGRETQYF.

The gene calls are TRBV5-6 and TRBJ1-2; D gene ambiguous. Trimming took 5 bases from V and 4 from J, leaving 18 bases between them. The CDR3 has 15 amino acids. Per germline, CDR1 SGHDT and CDR2 YYEEEE. The CDR3 sequence: CASRPRGYQSYGYTF. The CDR3 region has the DNA TGTGCCAGCAGACCCAGAGGGTATCAGTCCTATGGCTACACCTTC.